This is a list of T cell receptor beta chains from one sample in a study of shared clonotypes between healthy human individuals. The protocol was immunoSEQ multiplex PCR, while the TCRdb copy is restricted to in-frame clones and leaves out a portion. The sample includes some 630,000 clones, approximately 75% of them seen just once. Input material: memory CD4+ T cells sorted from blood. The receptors derive from a woman aged 25 to 39 in good health. Each CDR3 is given with its conserved first and last residue. Fields, in order: D gene, clone size, J gene, V gene, CDR3 protein, CDR3 DNA. The D gene is left open where the match is weak. Size is omitted from some rows. Given values are once, few, many or a class for expanded clones.

- few TRBJ1-2 TRBV5-4 CASSLGDGYGYTF TGTGCCAGCAGCTTGGGCGACGGTTATGGCTACACCTTC
TRBD2 - TRBJ2-5 TRBV7-9 CASSLTGGEETQYF TGTGCCAGCAGCCTTACCGGGGGGGAAGAGACCCAGTACTTC
TRBD1 - TRBJ1-1 TRBV6-1 CASSERGQGKAFF TGTGCCAGCAGCGAAAGAGGACAGGGTAAAGCTTTCTTT
TRBD1 few TRBJ1-5 TRBV5-1 CASSLEGAGNQPQHF TGCGCCAGCAGCTTGGAGGGGGCCGGCAATCAGCCCCAGCATTTT
TRBD2 many TRBJ2-1 TRBV11-3 CASSQTGTSPYNEQFF TGTGCCAGCAGTCAGACGGGGACTAGCCCCTACAATGAGCAGTTCTTC
TRBD2 - TRBJ2-2 TRBV9 CASSRGLAGDHGELFF TGTGCCAGCAGCCGGGGACTAGCGGGAGATCACGGGGAGCTGTTTTTT
TRBD2 - TRBJ2-1 TRBV4-1 CASSLSGLAEYNEQFF TGCGCCAGCAGCTTATCCGGTCTAGCGGAGTACAATGAGCAGTTCTTC
TRBD2 - TRBJ2-2 TRBV2 CASRPLAGVVGELFF TGTGCCAGCAGGCCACTAGCGGGAGTGGTCGGGGAGCTGTTTTTT
- - TRBJ1-4 TRBV5-6 CASSGTSTPNEKLFF TGTGCCAGCAGCGGAACCAGCACCCCTAATGAAAAACTGTTTTTT
TRBD1 - TRBJ1-3 TRBV28 CASSPYRGPGNTIYF TGTGCCAGCAGTCCATACAGGGGGCCGGGAAACACCATATATTTT
- - TRBJ2-7 TRBV9 CASSVTGYRYEQYF TGTGCCAGCAGCGTAACAGGGTATCGCTACGAGCAGTACTTC
- - TRBJ1-5 TRBV10-3 CAISEGPGNQPQHF TGTGCCATCAGTGAGGGCCCGGGGAATCAGCCCCAGCATTTT
- many TRBJ1-1 TRBV28 CASSRGDLNTEAFF TGTGCCAGCAGTAGAGGGGACTTGAACACTGAAGCTTTCTTT
- - TRBJ2-1 TRBV28 CASSPSETNEQFF TGTGCCAGCAGTCCCTCCGAAACCAATGAGCAGTTCTTC
TRBD1 - TRBJ1-2 TRBV2 CASRDRGYNYGYTF TGTGCCAGCAGGGACAGGGGATATAACTATGGCTACACCTTC
TRBD1 - TRBJ2-7 TRBV29-1 CSGRQGSYEQYF TGCAGCGGTCGACAGGGTTCCTACGAGCAGTACTTC
- few TRBJ2-7 TRBV15 CATSRALQQTEQYF TGTGCCACCAGCAGAGCACTTCAGCAAACCGAGCAGTACTTC
TRBD2 - TRBJ2-7 TRBV4-1 CASSQDLVSGTLEQYF TGCGCCAGCAGCCAAGATTTAGTTAGCGGGACTCTCGAGCAGTACTTC
- few TRBJ1-2 TRBV5-4 CASSLGAGGYTF TGTGCCAGCAGCTTGGGAGCTGGTGGCTACACCTTC
TRBD2 - TRBJ2-1 TRBV7-2 CASSLALTSGSVEQFF TGTGCCAGCAGCTTAGCCTTGACTAGCGGGAGCGTTGAGCAGTTCTTC
- - TRBJ1-1 TRBV5-1 CASSFRVGVNTEAFF TGCGCCAGCAGCTTTCGTGTTGGGGTAAACACTGAAGCTTTCTTT
TRBD1 - TRBJ2-3 TRBV19 CASSIRQAGGVDTQYF TGTGCCAGTAGTATCCGTCAGGCAGGGGGCGTAGATACGCAGTATTTT
- - TRBJ2-2 TRBV7-8 CASRFTGELFF TGTGCCAGCAGATTTACCGGGGAGCTGTTTTTT
TRBD1 - TRBJ1-3 TRBV19 CASSMSRGHGNTIYF TGTGCCAGTAGTATGTCCAGGGGGCATGGAAACACCATATATTTT
- - TRBJ1-4 TRBV18 CASSPKVTGEKLFF TGTGCCAGCTCACCGAAAGTCACGGGGGAAAAACTGTTTTTT
- once TRBJ1-3 TRBV29-1 CSVDLAGTGNTIYF TGCAGCGTTGACCTGGCAGGGACTGGAAACACCATATATTTT
TRBD1 many TRBJ1-1 TRBV7-9 CASSLGSGGMNTEAFF TGTGCCAGCAGCTTAGGGTCAGGGGGCATGAACACTGAAGCTTTCTTT